These T cell receptor beta chains were read from a single sample in a study of T-cell memory formation after mild COVID-19. From the 5' RACE reads, TCRdb called clonotypes with MiXCR, one entry per CDR3 protein. The sample consists of some 410,000 distinct CDR3 sequences, roughly a quarter of them appearing once. Sequences were obtained from PBMCs or a T cell subset sorted from them (not recorded which). These receptors were collected from an adult woman who had mild COVID-19 (a few samples of this study predate the infection). Cell type and time point are not known. Each CDR3 is given with its conserved first and last residue. Part of the rows lack a size; the others show once, few, many or a class for expanded clones.

J | V | size | CDR3
TRBJ1-1 | TRBV19 | . | CASMEPGDTEAFF
TRBJ1-6 | TRBV5-1 | . | CASSLWVQAPLHF
TRBJ2-7 | TRBV27 | . | CASSFKGTNYEQYF
TRBJ2-7 | TRBV6-5 | few | CASSSRQGKSEQYF
TRBJ2-1 | TRBV9 | . | CASSGSQGTSGWVKDNEQFF
TRBJ1-2 | TRBV25-1 | few | CASSKTESPNYGYTF
TRBJ2-3 | TRBV10-3 | . | CAIRGQREGTDTQYF
TRBJ1-3 | TRBV5-1 | few | CASRSAGFDGTIYF
TRBJ1-5 | TRBV18 | few | CASSPAGDNQPQHF
TRBJ1-2 | TRBV28 | . | CASSFLRGDRNGYTF
TRBJ2-7 | TRBV7-9 | few | CASSSGGGSYEQYF
TRBJ2-2 | TRBV25-1 | once | CASSRLAGVDTGELFF
TRBJ2-7 | TRBV7-6 | . | CASSLVSGDSYEQYF
TRBJ2-3 | TRBV9 | once | CASSVALGQGDDEDTQYF
TRBJ1-3 | TRBV12-3/TRBV12-4 | few | CASRGVTESGNTIYF
TRBJ2-2 | TRBV5-1 | . | CASSLHDRVGELFF
TRBJ1-5 | TRBV2 | . | CASSRGDQPQHF
TRBJ2-3 | TRBV24-1 | few | CATSDINTQYF
TRBJ2-3 | TRBV5-1 | . | CASSLVQSSTDTQYF
TRBJ2-5 | TRBV2 | . | CASIPGGLGQETQYF
TRBJ2-7 | TRBV7-9 | . | CASSRRSYEQYF
TRBJ2-3 | TRBV5-1 | . | CASSARAPFSTDTQYF
TRBJ2-7 | TRBV5-1 | . | CASSLRDTEEQYF
TRBJ2-3 | TRBV6-5 | . | CASSLTGTSSGTDTQYF
TRBJ1-3 | TRBV12-3/TRBV12-4 | . | CASSLLAIYF
TRBJ2-4 | TRBV5-4 | . | CASSFPTSGINIQYF
TRBJ2-2 | TRBV7-8 | . | CASSLSAGGRPTGELFF
TRBJ2-7 | TRBV7-8 | few | CASAMYQGNEQYF
TRBJ2-7 | TRBV12-3/TRBV12-4 | . | CASSLDRGTTYEQYF
TRBJ2-5 | TRBV12-3/TRBV12-4 | few | CASRKPAETQYF
TRBJ2-1 | TRBV6-4 | . | CASSPELWKTGGIYEQFF
TRBJ2-2 | TRBV29-1 | few | CSVAAGGTGELFF
TRBJ2-3 | TRBV29-1 | . | CSVTGTGRTDTQYF
TRBJ2-7 | TRBV6-2/TRBV6-3 | . | CASSYSGAGDYEQYF
TRBJ2-1 | TRBV12-3/TRBV12-4 | few | CASSGLAALSTGNEQFF
TRBJ2-3 | TRBV12-3/TRBV12-4 | few | CASSRGSATDTQYF
TRBJ2-1 | TRBV10-3 | . | CAISSGRGGHNEQFF
TRBJ2-1 | TRBV11-2 | few | CASSLTGGHGQFF
TRBJ2-1 | TRBV4-2 | . | CASSQDKEGTYNEQFF
TRBJ2-1 | TRBV30 | . | CAWSFSAGARFF
TRBJ1-3 | TRBV20-1 | few | CSAKRVEGARGNTIYF
TRBJ2-3 | TRBV29-1 | few | CSVSSSGGWSDTQYF
TRBJ1-2 | TRBV9 | few | CASSVGLGEALNYGYTF
TRBJ1-4 | TRBV5-1 | few | CASSLQESNEKLFF
TRBJ2-1 | TRBV20-1 | . | CSGMVSSYNEQFF
TRBJ2-7 | TRBV29-1 | . | CSVHGQGGYEQYF
TRBJ1-2 | TRBV4-2 | few | CASSQPGGEGYGYTF
TRBJ2-1 | TRBV4-2 | many | CASSQDPGGGYNEQFF